This is a list of T cell receptor beta chains from one sample in a study of T cell repertoires in cytomegalovirus infection. TCRdb processed the reads anew with MiXCR; each CDR3 protein has one entry. There are 900,000 to 950,000 distinct CDR3 sequences in the sample; approximately 31% occur only once, and over 11% lies in the top ten. Their specific antigens are unknown. This sample comprised cultured CD8+ T cells from PBMCs, obtained from culture after CMV antigen stimulation. The receptor set was obtained from a human donor in good health (CMV status not recorded). Some clones in this sample may be carry-over from other donors' samples. The CDR3 runs from the conserved cysteine through the conserved F or W. D genes are given only for firm matches. Only some rows state a clone size, as once, few, many or a class for expanded clones.

J gene: TRBJ1-2
D gene: NA
clone size: few
V gene: TRBV19
CDR3 DNA: TGTGCCAGTAGTATGTTAGAGGGGCCTCACGGCTACACCTTC
CDR3 protein: CASSMLEGPHGYTF

J gene: TRBJ1-1
D gene: NA
clone size: once
V gene: TRBV29-1
CDR3 DNA: TGCAGCGTGATCGGAGACAGCCTAGGGACTGAAGCTTTCTTT
CDR3 protein: CSVIGDSLGTEAFF

J gene: TRBJ2-1
D gene: TRBD1
clone size: few
V gene: TRBV28
CDR3 DNA: TGTGCCACTTACACCCGGGACAGGGGGCGTAGTTTATCCTACAATGAGCAGTTCTTC
CDR3 protein: CATYTRDRGRSLSYNEQFF

J gene: TRBJ2-2
D gene: TRBD1
clone size: few
V gene: TRBV24-1
CDR3 DNA: TGTGCCACCAGTGATTTTGCGGACAGGACGAACACCGGGGAGCTGTTTTTT
CDR3 protein: CATSDFADRTNTGELFF

J gene: TRBJ1-6
D gene: TRBD1
clone size: many
V gene: TRBV2
CDR3 DNA: TGTGCCTTAACGGGACAGTATAATTCACCCCTCCACTTT
CDR3 protein: CALTGQYNSPLHF

J gene: TRBJ1-5
D gene: NA
clone size: NA
V gene: TRBV28
CDR3 DNA: TGTGCCAGCAGTTTTGGAACCTCCGGAGCACAGCCCCAGCATTTT
CDR3 protein: CASSFGTSGAQPQHF

J gene: TRBJ2-1
D gene: TRBD2
clone size: few
V gene: TRBV27
CDR3 DNA: TGTGCCTCAGTCCCTAGCGGGGGGGCCCAGCGTGAGCAGTTCTTC
CDR3 protein: CASVPSGGAQREQFF

J gene: TRBJ2-5
D gene: NA
clone size: NA
V gene: TRBV20-1
CDR3 DNA: TGCAGTGCTAGTAGTCCGAACCAAGAGACCCAGTACTTC
CDR3 protein: CSASSPNQETQYF

J gene: TRBJ2-7
D gene: NA
clone size: NA
V gene: TRBV7-9
CDR3 DNA: TGTGCCAGCAGCGGTCTAGCTCCCAGCTCCTACGAGCAGTACTTC
CDR3 protein: CASSGLAPSSYEQYF

J gene: TRBJ2-4
D gene: NA
clone size: NA
V gene: TRBV4-3
CDR3 DNA: TGCGCCATCTTTCCCCGAGGGGGTCTAGCCAAAAACATTCAGTACTTC
CDR3 protein: CAIFPRGGLAKNIQYF

J gene: TRBJ1-1
D gene: NA
clone size: few
V gene: TRBV10-3
CDR3 DNA: TGTGCCATCAGCGTAAACACTGAAGCTTTCTTT
CDR3 protein: CAISVNTEAFF

J gene: TRBJ1-5
D gene: NA
clone size: NA
V gene: TRBV24-1
CDR3 DNA: TGTGCCACCAGTGCGGTATATAGCAATCAGCCCCAGCATTTT
CDR3 protein: CATSAVYSNQPQHF

J gene: TRBJ1-1
D gene: NA
clone size: many
V gene: TRBV7-2
CDR3 DNA: TGTGCAGGCAAAAGGAACACTGAAGCTTTCTTT
CDR3 protein: CAGKRNTEAFF

J gene: TRBJ2-5
D gene: NA
clone size: NA
V gene: TRBV7-2
CDR3 DNA: TGTGCCAGCAGCCGACCCGGGACAACTCGTCAAGGGGCCCAGTACTTC
CDR3 protein: CASSRPGTTRQGAQYF

J gene: TRBJ2-1
D gene: NA
clone size: few
V gene: TRBV7-3
CDR3 DNA: TGTGCCAGCAGCCGAAAACAGGGCACTGAGCAGTTCTTC
CDR3 protein: CASSRKQGTEQFF

J gene: TRBJ1-5
D gene: NA
clone size: NA
V gene: TRBV12-3/TRBV12-4
CDR3 DNA: TGTGCCAGCAGTTTTAACCAGACTAGCAATCAGCCCCAGCATTTT
CDR3 protein: CASSFNQTSNQPQHF

J gene: TRBJ1-2
D gene: TRBD1
clone size: NA
V gene: TRBV6-4
CDR3 DNA: TGTGCCAGCAGAGCGGGACAGGGGTATGGCTACACCTTC
CDR3 protein: CASRAGQGYGYTF

J gene: TRBJ2-3
D gene: NA
clone size: few
V gene: TRBV5-8
CDR3 DNA: TGTGCCAGCAGGGCCGCGGGGAGCACAGATACGCAGTATTTT
CDR3 protein: CASRAAGSTDTQYF

J gene: TRBJ2-4
D gene: TRBD1
clone size: NA
V gene: TRBV12-3/TRBV12-4
CDR3 DNA: TGTGCCAGCAGTCTACAGGGGGCTAGAAACATTCAGTACTTC
CDR3 protein: CASSLQGARNIQYF

J gene: TRBJ2-2
D gene: TRBD2
clone size: NA
V gene: TRBV19
CDR3 DNA: TGTGCCAGTAGTATAGGGGCTAGCGGGGGCCCGAACACCGGGGAGCTGTTTTTT
CDR3 protein: CASSIGASGGPNTGELFF

J gene: TRBJ2-1
D gene: NA
clone size: NA
V gene: TRBV9
CDR3 DNA: TGTGCCAGCAGCGAGGGGGTGGGACCATCCTACAATGAGCAGTTCTTC
CDR3 protein: CASSEGVGPSYNEQFF

J gene: TRBJ2-1
D gene: TRBD1
clone size: NA
V gene: TRBV15
CDR3 DNA: TGTGCCACCCAGGGGGACCCCTTATACAATGAGCAGTTCTTC
CDR3 protein: CATQGDPLYNEQFF

J gene: TRBJ1-5
D gene: TRBD1
clone size: NA
V gene: TRBV27
CDR3 DNA: TGTGCCAGCAAATCAGGGGGCCAGACTCTCAATCAGCCCCAGCATTTT
CDR3 protein: CASKSGGQTLNQPQHF

J gene: TRBJ1-2
D gene: NA
clone size: many
V gene: TRBV7-8
CDR3 DNA: TGTGCCAGCAGCCCCAGAACCGGACAGAACCTCTATGGCTACACCTTC
CDR3 protein: CASSPRTGQNLYGYTF

J gene: TRBJ1-4
D gene: NA
clone size: NA
V gene: TRBV7-2
CDR3 DNA: TGTGCCAGCAGCTTAGTTGGAGGGCTACTATCAACTAATGAAAAACTGTTTTTT
CDR3 protein: CASSLVGGLLSTNEKLFF

J gene: TRBJ2-3
D gene: TRBD2
clone size: NA
V gene: TRBV20-1
CDR3 DNA: TGCAGTGCTAGAGATTTGGGACCTAGCGGGGGATATACGCAGTATTTT
CDR3 protein: CSARDLGPSGGYTQYF

J gene: TRBJ2-1
D gene: TRBD2
clone size: NA
V gene: TRBV4-2
CDR3 DNA: TGTGCCAGCAGCCAAGAAGGGACTAGCCCCCTTGATGAGCAGTTCTTC
CDR3 protein: CASSQEGTSPLDEQFF

J gene: TRBJ2-5
D gene: NA
clone size: many
V gene: TRBV4-2
CDR3 DNA: TGTGCCAGCAGCCAAGATGGGGGAGTCGGAGAGACCCAGTACTTC
CDR3 protein: CASSQDGGVGETQYF

J gene: TRBJ1-2
D gene: NA
clone size: NA
V gene: TRBV7-9
CDR3 DNA: TGTGCCAGCAGCCGGGGACGGGGGGAAAACTATGGCTACACCTTC
CDR3 protein: CASSRGRGENYGYTF